This TCR beta chain originates from a study of blood T cell repertoires in COVID-19. Turning to the study itself: Collection of acute and convalescent COVID-19 samples took place in the United States, Italy and Spain. The analysed material was cDNA or gDNA that came from T cells, B-cell-depleted T cells, or PBMCs.

Source study methods: Estimation of nucleated cell counts was performed using reference gene primer amplification. Sequencing used immunoSEQ multiplex PCR; TCRdb keeps in-frame clones, though not all of them. The V and J calls and the clone size are those of that table, but D and trimming were determined from the DNA. The data hold about 270,000 clones, with around 86% observed a single time. In germline, CDR1 is SQVTM, CDR2 ANQGSEA. The CDR3 contains 12 residues. Between the trimmed V and J ends, which lost 4 bases and 8 bases, there was a span of 11 bases. The origin of this receptor is a woman aged 55-69 years with active or convalescent COVID-19. The sample was peripheral blood. This chain uses TRBV29-1 with TRBJ1-4; D gene ambiguous. The DNA of the CDR3 is TGCAGCGTTGCCAGTTCGGAGGAAAAACTGTTTTTT. As protein: CSVASSEEKLFF.